This T cell receptor beta chain stems from a study of cytomegalovirus exposure and HLA in healthy donors. Study observations and caveats: Data from an earlier analysis indicated that most TCR beta V segments were productive either about 90% or about 30% of the time. Reported performance of the classifier showed diagnosis of cytomegalovirus status with high specificity and sensitivity. Rarity characterized most TCR sequences, yet some public TCRs appeared in many donors.

PCR involved 60 Vbeta and 13 Jbeta primers. The method was immunoSEQ multiplex PCR; TCRdb's version includes in-frame clones alone and lacks a portion of them. This sample has 120,000 or so clones, with about 15% found just once. Remarks on this clone: Its matching antigen is unknown.

Germline V CDR1 and CDR2: SGHTA, FQGNSA. The CDR3 runs to 15 residues. V lost 2 bases to trimming and J lost 4 bases, with 11 bases between them. The sequenced material came from PBMCs. The TCR was taken from a female donor in good health and CMV-seropositive. The rearrangement uses TRBV7-2 and TRBJ1-4; D is possibly TRBD1 (5 bases). CDR3 coding DNA: TGTGCCAGCAGCTTAAGGGGCGAGGATAATGAAAAACTGTTTTTT. Translation gives CASSLRGEDNEKLFF. The full variable domain, rest sourced from reference TRBV7-2 and TRBJ1-4, is GAGVSQSPSNKVTEKGKDVELRCDPISGHTALYWYRQSLGQGLEFLIYFQGNSAPDKSGLPSDRFSAERTGGSVSTLTIQRTQQEDSAVYLCASSLRGEDNEKLFFGSGTQLSVL.